This T cell receptor (beta chain) was observed in a study of PD-1 blockade in classical Hodgkin lymphoma. Following autologous stem cell transplantation, relapse occurred in every patient, and exposure to brentuximab vedotin varied. Germline loops: CDR1 GTSNPN, CDR2 SVGIG (reference sequence). The CDR3 loop spans 21 amino acids. Trimming cost V 8 bases and J 0 bases, with 32 bases left between them. This clone was detected only a few times. No antigen is known for it. Sequenced by immunoSEQ multiplex PCR; TCRdb stores in-frame clones only, minus some. The repertoire has around 31,000 clones, 70% to 80% of them found once; the top ten carry almost 4%. The study's findings and limits: It was among complete responders that baseline diversity resembled that of newly diagnosed patients. TCR diversity rose significantly by C4D1 in CD4+ but not CD8+ cells. Repertoire difference causes, possibly disease activity or prior therapy, remain undefined.

The chain employs TRBV30 and TRBJ2-6; TRBD1 is a possible D gene (5 bases). Sequencing was performed on peripheral blood mononuclear cells (PBMCs), taken before the second cycle of nivolumab. This sequence was found in a human donor with classical Hodgkin lymphoma. CDR3 DNA: TGTGCCCATAGGGGTCCCATTTTTCGACAGAAGAACAGCTCTGGGGCCAACGTCCTGACTTTC. Translating it yields CAHRGPIFRQKNSSGANVLTF.